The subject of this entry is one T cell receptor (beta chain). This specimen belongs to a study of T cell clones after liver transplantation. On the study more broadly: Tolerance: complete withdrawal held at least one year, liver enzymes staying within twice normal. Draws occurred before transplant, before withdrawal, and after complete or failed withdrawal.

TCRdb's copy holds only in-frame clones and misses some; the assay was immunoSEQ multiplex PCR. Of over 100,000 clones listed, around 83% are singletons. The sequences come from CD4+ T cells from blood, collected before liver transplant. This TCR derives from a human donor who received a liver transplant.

The CDR3 bases are TGTGCCAGCAGCTTAAGAGGGACAGGTGCGAACACCGGGGAGCTGTTTTTT. As protein: CASSLRGTGANTGELFF. The chain recombines TRBV7-8 with TRBJ2-2, with 8 bases lining up with TRBD1. The CDR3 covers 17 residues. J gave up 0 bases and V 2 bases, and 5 bases lay outside the gene matches. Germline-derived CDR1 and CDR2 are SGHVS and FQNEAQ. Based on the CDR3 plus reference TRBV7-8 and TRBJ2-2, the full variable domain is GAGVSQSPRYKVAKRGQDVALRCDPISGHVSLFWYQQALGQGPEFLTYFQNEAQLDKSGLPSDRFFAERPEGSVSTLKIQRTQQEDSAVYLCASSLRGTGANTGELFFGEGSRLTVL.